These 21 T cell receptor beta chains originate from one sample sequenced in a study of shared clonotypes between healthy human individuals. The data were produced by immunoSEQ multiplex PCR, yet TCRdb's version contains in-frame clones alone and is incomplete. The data hold approximately 710,000 clones, with 90% observed a single time. Material for sequencing was memory CD8+ T cells from PBMCs. Sample subset: CD45RO+ cells pooled with CCR7-negative TemRA cells. The source of these receptors is a young man in good health. Some clones in this sample may be carry-over from other donors' samples.

The chain employs TRBV7-9 and TRBJ2-5, with TRBD2 identical over 9 bases. Germline V gene lookup returns CDR1 SEHNR and CDR2 FQNEAQ (reference sequence). This CDR3 is built from 14 residues. The J segment lost 5 bases and the V segment lost 5 bases, leaving 6 bases of the junction unmatched. The CDR3 nucleotides read TGTGCCAGCAGCGCTCGGAGCGGGGGGGAGACCCAGTACTTC. It translates to CASSARSGGETQYF.

The gene calls are TRBV19 and TRBJ2-5; tentatively, D is TRBD2 (6 bases). This CDR3 is 15 amino acids long. Trimming cost V 3 bases and J 1 base, with 12 bases left between them. Germline-derived CDR1 and CDR2 are LNHDA and SQIVND (reference sequence). This chain's CDR3 is CASSMTGRPQETQYF. As DNA, the CDR3 is TGTGCCAGTAGTATGACCGGGAGACCCCAAGAGACCCAGTACTTC.

J is TRBJ1-1 and V is TRBV6-1; 8 bases map to TRBD1. Germline trimming cut 6 bases from V and 0 bases from J; bases unmatched to any gene: 6. The CDR3 sequence is 15 residues long. Germline lookup yields CDR1 MNHNS and CDR2 SASEGT. CDR3 loop: CASRETGAMNTEAFF. The CDR3 nucleotides are TGTGCCAGCAGGGAGACAGGGGCGATGAACACTGAAGCTTTCTTT.

The chain uses TRBV29-1 and TRBJ1-1; D remains unclear. Per the germline V gene, CDR1 is SQVTM and CDR2 is ANQGSEA. This CDR3 spans 13 amino acids. V dropped 4 bases and J dropped 6 bases, with 15 bases sitting between them. This chain's CDR3 is CSVAPGGLAEAFF. As DNA, the CDR3 is TGCAGCGTTGCCCCCGGTGGGTTGGCTGAAGCTTTCTTT.

V and J are TRBV9 and TRBJ2-3; no firm D call. Trimming stripped 1 base from V and 0 bases from J, with 9 bases between. The CDR3 extends over 15 amino acids. CDR1 and CDR2 from the germline V gene are SGDLS and YYNGEE. The CDR3 region has the DNA TGTGCCAGCAGCGTAAGTTTGCGGAGCACAGATACGCAGTATTTT. Protein sequence: CASSVSLRSTDTQYF.

The chain joins TRBV28 to TRBJ2-3, with TRBD2 identical over 8 bases. Trimming took 5 bases from V and 2 from J; bases not matched to a gene: 6. The CDR3 runs 15 residues. Germline CDR1 reads MDHEN; CDR2 reads SYDVKM. The CDR3 here is CASSLLSGVTDTQYF. The CDR3 coding sequence is TGTGCCAGCAGTCTCCTTAGCGGGGTCACAGATACGCAGTATTTT.

V usage is TRBV11-2 and J usage is TRBJ2-1; tentative D call: TRBD2 (5 bases). CDR3 size: 15 residues. CDR1 and CDR2 (germline): SGHAT, FQNNGV. V dropped 5 bases and J dropped 0 bases, with 11 bases sitting between them. CDR3 in amino acids: CASSNGDSSYNEQFF. DNA for the CDR3: TGTGCCAGCAGCAACGGGGATAGCTCCTACAATGAGCAGTTCTTC.

The chain is built from TRBV9 and TRBJ2-3; TRBD1 matches at 9 bases. Germline V CDR1 and CDR2: SGDLS, YYNGEE. The CDR3 has 19 residues. V dropped 3 bases and J dropped 1; count of bases not matched to a gene: 15. The CDR3 nucleotides read TGTGCCAGCAGCGCCCGATACCCTGACAGGGGGTCTGGCACAGATACGCAGTATTTT. Amino acid sequence: CASSARYPDRGSGTDTQYF.

The V and J genes are TRBV7-9 and TRBJ1-3; D is uncertain. The length of the CDR3 is 14 residues. Deletions cut 5 bases from V and 8 bases from J, with 16 bases between. CDR1 and CDR2 from the germline V gene are SEHNR and FQNEAQ (reference sequence). CDR3 amino acids: CASSPRTERDTIYF. Written as DNA, the CDR3 is TGTGCCAGCAGCCCCCGGACGGAACGGGACACCATATATTTT.

To note about this clone: In this CDR3 the conserved last residue, phenylalanine or tryptophan, is missing, so a read error is likely. Because the CDR3's place on the DNA is in doubt, the DNA is left out and the CDR3 is given as listed by TCRdb. The CDR3 sequence is CASSFAGRWA. The gene calls are TRBV27 and TRBJ2-7; the table gives TRBD2 as D, unverified against the DNA. Germline V gives CDR1 MNHEY, CDR2 SMNVEV (reference sequence). The CDR3 comprises 10 residues, both ends counted.

This sequence joins TRBV28 and TRBJ2-5, with TRBD1 matching 8 bases. The CDR3 runs to 13 residues. J gave up 3 bases and V 8 bases, and 5 bases lay outside the gene matches. Germline assignment: CDR1 MDHEN and CDR2 SYDVKM. CDR3 nucleotide sequence: TGTGCCAGCGCAGGGGGCGCGGAAGAGACCCAGTACTTC. Translating it yields CASAGGAEETQYF.

The J gene is TRBJ1-2, the V gene TRBV10-3; TRBD1 aligns across 7 bases. Trimming removed 2 bases from V and 0 bases from J; junction bases left unmatched: 6. The V gene's germline CDR1 is ENHRY and CDR2 SYGVKD. The CDR3 runs 16 residues. The CDR3 sequence: CAISEDRVPSNYGYTF. DNA of the CDR3: TGTGCCATCAGTGAGGACAGGGTCCCCTCTAACTATGGCTACACCTTC.

V gene TRBV13 combines with J gene TRBJ1-2; D gene uncertain. The CDR3 totals 15 residues. V lost 5 bases and J 5 bases, leaving 18 bases between the germline ends. Germline V lookup: CDR1 PRHDT, CDR2 FYEKMQ (reference sequence). In DNA form, the CDR3 reads TGTGCCAGCAGCCCAAGGGCTCCGGGAGGATATGGCTACACCTTC. It translates to CASSPRAPGGYGYTF.

This rearrangement joins TRBV28 to TRBJ2-1; 9 positions match TRBD1. This CDR3 is built from 17 residues. From germline, CDR1 is MDHEN and CDR2 SYDVKM. Losses at the gene ends were 0 bases for V and 6 bases for J; bases not matched to a gene: 9. CDR3 DNA sequence: TGTGCCAGCAGTTTATGCGGTGAGACAGGGGGAGGCAATGAGCAGTTCTTC. It yields the protein CASSLCGETGGGNEQFF. Together with reference TRBV28 and TRBJ2-1, the CDR3 gives the full variable domain: DVKVTQSSRYLVKRTGEKVFLECVQDMDHENMFWYRQDPGLGLRLIYFSYDVKMKEKGDIPEGYSVSREKKERFSLILESASTNQTSMYLCASSLCGETGGGNEQFFGPGTRLTVL.

The chain combines TRBV18 with TRBJ2-3, with TRBD2 matching over 15 bases. J gave up 0 bases and V 0 bases, and 1 base lay outside the gene matches. This CDR3 spans 18 amino acids. Germline V gene sequence: CDR1 KGHSH, CDR2 LQKENI. CDR3 sequence (DNA): TGTGCCAGCTCACCACCGGGACTAGCGGGAGGAAGCACAGATACGCAGTATTTT. Translating gives CASSPPGLAGGSTDTQYF. Drawing the rest from reference TRBV18 and TRBJ2-3, the complete variable domain is NAGVMQNPRHLVRRRGQEARLRCSPMKGHSHVYWYRQLPEEGLKFMVYLQKENIIDESGMPKERFSAEFPKEGPSILRIQQVVRGDSAAYFCASSPPGLAGGSTDTQYFGPGTRLTVL.

V usage is TRBV6-1 and J usage is TRBJ1-2; D gene unclear. Germline loops: CDR1 MNHNS, CDR2 SASEGT. The ends were cut back, 2 bases at V and 5 bases at J, with 9 bases in the middle. The CDR3 has 13 amino acids. CDR3 sequence: CASSERRYYGYTF. As DNA, the CDR3 is TGTGCCAGCAGTGAAAGACGTTATTATGGCTACACCTTC.

In the case of this clone: At one boundary the junction diverges from the germline segment, which might be a read error. The rearrangement joins TRBV7-9 to TRBJ2-7; perhaps D is TRBD1 or TRBD2 (5 bases each). The length of the CDR3 is 14 residues. CDR1 and CDR2 (germline): SEHNR, FQNEAQ (reference sequence). The DNA of the CDR3 is TGCGCCAGCAGCCACGTTGGGACCACCAGCGAGCAGTACTTC. Translating it yields CASSHVGTTSEQYF.

This clone was detected only once. This rearrangement joins TRBV11-3 to TRBJ1-1, with D maybe TRBD1 (5 bases). The CDR3 has 17 residues. The germline gives CDR1 SGHNT, CDR2 YENEEA. The germline V and J ends were trimmed by 1 base and 0 bases, with 15 bases remaining between them. CDR3 loop: CASSLVPPGRLNTEAFF. CDR3 coding DNA: TGTGCCAGCAGCTTAGTCCCCCCGGGACGGTTGAACACTGAAGCTTTCTTT.

The gene calls are TRBV7-9 and TRBJ2-5; D perhaps matches TRBD2 (6 bases). The CDR3 totals 15 residues. V was cut by 5 bases and J by 4 bases, with 17 bases left in between. CDR1 is SEHNR and CDR2 is FQNEAQ in the germline V gene (reference sequence). CDR3 bases: TGTGCCAGCAGCCCCTCCGGACTACATGGAGAGACCCAGTACTTC. Residues: CASSPSGLHGETQYF.

The rearrangement joins TRBV4-1 to TRBJ2-7; D uncertain. The V end was cut by 1 base, the J end by 0 bases, with 7 bases between. CDR1 is MGHRA and CDR2 is YSYEKL in the germline V gene. This CDR3 spans 14 amino acids. DNA of the CDR3: TGCGCCAGCAGCCAAGTTCCGGACTCCTACGAGCAGTACTTC. It translates to CASSQVPDSYEQYF.

This chain uses TRBV6-5 with TRBJ1-1; TRBD1 might be the D (6 bases). The V gene lost 0 bases and the J gene lost 10 bases, with 18 bases spanning the gap. The CDR3 length is 15 residues. Germline lookup yields CDR1 MNHEY and CDR2 SVGAGI. In DNA form, the CDR3 reads TGTGCCAGCAGTTACTCGATAGCCGACGGGGGGGCAGCTTTCTTT. Its translation is CASSYSIADGGAAFF.